This TCR beta chain comes out of a study of T cell responses to AZD1222 COVID-19 vaccine. Sequencing used immunoSEQ multiplex PCR; TCRdb keeps in-frame clones, though not all of them. The sample records about 120,000 clones, 92% being singletons. The CDR3 loop spans 13 amino acids. Trimming removed 3 bases at V and 5 bases at J, with 7 bases between. Per germline, CDR1 SGHAT and CDR2 FQNNGV. The J gene is TRBJ2-2, the V gene TRBV11-2; D is unclear. This receptor was obtained from an adult who received the AZD1222 COVID-19 vaccine. Sequencing used peripheral blood, obtained 28 days after the second AZD1222 dose. The CDR3 DNA follows: TGTGCCAGCAGCTTCCTAGTAACCGGGGAGCTGTTTTTT. It yields the protein CASSFLVTGELFF.